The clone carrying this T cell receptor beta chain has just one count. Its antigen is currently unknown. The data are from a study of T cell repertoires in aging, cancer and after chemotherapy. Overall study context: Donors were grouped into six age bands spanning 30 or younger through 70 or older. Paired samples before and after chemotherapy came from glioblastoma patients receiving temozolomide-based therapy. Study-wide results and limits: Compared with age-matched healthy donors, untreated hematological or solid cancer patients showed higher blood TCR clonality. In healthy donors, age-related TCR diversity loss mainly reflected lost richness.

Amplification of TCR beta used genomic DNA extracted from peripheral blood. A mixed TRB-A/B primer pool amplified rearranged TRB by multiplex touch-down PCR. TCRdb re-called the multiplex PCR reads with MiXCR, one entry per CDR3 protein. This sample yields a few thousand distinct CDR3 sequences, of which roughly a quarter are seen a single time; about 12% belongs to the top ten. Germline lookup yields CDR1 SGHAT and CDR2 FQDESV (reference sequence). V dropped 5 bases and J dropped 8; count of bases not matched to a gene: 5. The CDR3 is 15 residues long. The sequence was collected from a human donor with a solid tumor. The chain employs TRBV11-1 and TRBJ2-1; TRBD2 aligns across 14 bases. The sample taken for sequencing was blood. For the CDR3, the DNA is TGTGCCAGCAGCCGGACTAGCGGGGGGAGGGATGAGCAGTTCTTC. Amino acid sequence: CASSRTSGGRDEQFF. Full variable domain (rest looked up from reference TRBV11-1 and TRBJ2-1): EAEVAQSPRYKITEKSQAVAFWCDPISGHATLYWYRQILGQGPELLVQFQDESVVDDSQLPKDRFSAERLKGVDSTLKIQPAELGDSAMYLCASSRTSGGRDEQFFGPGTRLTVL.